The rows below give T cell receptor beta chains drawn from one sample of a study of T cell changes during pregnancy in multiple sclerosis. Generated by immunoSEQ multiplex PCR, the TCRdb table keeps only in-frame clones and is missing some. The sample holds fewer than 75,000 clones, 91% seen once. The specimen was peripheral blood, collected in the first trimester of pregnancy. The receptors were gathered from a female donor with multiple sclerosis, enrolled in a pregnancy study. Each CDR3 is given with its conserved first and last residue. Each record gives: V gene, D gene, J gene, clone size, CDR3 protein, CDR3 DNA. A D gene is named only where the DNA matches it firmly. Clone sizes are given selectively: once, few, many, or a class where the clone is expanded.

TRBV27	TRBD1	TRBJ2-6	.	CASSLEGAAWRASSGANVLTF	TGTGCCAGCAGTTTAGAGGGGGCCGCATGGCGGGCCAGCTCTGGGGCCAACGTCCTGACTTTC
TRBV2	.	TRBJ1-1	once	CASSEQGATEAFF	TGTGCCAGCAGCGAGCAGGGTGCCACTGAAGCTTTCTTT
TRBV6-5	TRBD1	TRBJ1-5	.	CASSYGTGKPQHF	TGTGCCAGCAGTTACGGGACAGGGAAGCCCCAGCATTTT
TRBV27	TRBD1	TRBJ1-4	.	CASSRLPGQSNEKLFF	TGTGCCAGCAGCCGCTTGCCGGGACAGTCTAATGAAAAACTGTTTTTT
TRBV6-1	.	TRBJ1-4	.	CASSESSTGSANEKLFF	TGTGCCAGCAGTGAATCAAGCACAGGGTCCGCTAATGAAAAACTGTTTTTT
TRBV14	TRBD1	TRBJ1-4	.	CASSLTGTGTRLFF	TGTGCCAGCAGCCTTACCGGGACAGGGACAAGACTGTTTTTT
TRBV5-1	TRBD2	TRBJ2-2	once	CASSVNSGVNTGELFF	TGCGCCAGCAGTGTTAATAGCGGGGTAAACACCGGGGAGCTGTTTTTT
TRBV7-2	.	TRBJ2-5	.	CASSLAGGRETQYF	TGTGCCAGCAGCTTAGCGGGGGGACGGGAGACCCAGTACTTC
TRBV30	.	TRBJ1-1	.	CAWSRQDTEAFF	TGTGCCTGGAGTCGACAGGACACTGAAGCTTTCTTT
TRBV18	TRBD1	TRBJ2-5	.	CASSPPWGTAQETQYF	TGTGCCAGCTCACCACCGTGGGGGACAGCACAAGAGACCCAGTACTTC
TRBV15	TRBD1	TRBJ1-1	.	CATSREGQGEAFF	TGTGCCACCAGCAGGGAAGGACAGGGTGAAGCTTTCTTT
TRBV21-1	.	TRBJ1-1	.	CASRGSRPAFEAFF	TGTGCCAGCAGGGGGAGCAGGCCGGCATTTGAAGCTTTCTTT
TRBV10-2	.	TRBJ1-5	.	CASSESPYSNQPQHF	TGCGCCAGCAGTGAGTCACCCTATAGCAATCAGCCCCAGCATTTT
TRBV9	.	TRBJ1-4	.	CASSVAGGGVGEKLFF	TGTGCCAGCAGCGTGGCGGGGGGGGGCGTGGGAGAAAAACTGTTTTTT
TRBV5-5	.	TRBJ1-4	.	CASSFASGPGEKLFF	TGTGCCAGCAGCTTTGCTTCAGGGCCAGGAGAAAAACTGTTTTTT
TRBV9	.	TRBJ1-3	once	CASSGSRGSGNTIYF	TGTGCCAGCAGCGGTAGCAGGGGCTCTGGAAACACCATATATTTT
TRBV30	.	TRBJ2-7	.	CAWSRGSEQYF	TGTGCCTGGAGTAGGGGAAGCGAGCAGTACTTC
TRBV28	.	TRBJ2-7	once	CASKEQNYEQYF	TGTGCCAGCAAGGAACAGAACTACGAGCAGTACTTC
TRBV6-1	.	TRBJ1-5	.	CASTPGSNQPQHF	TGTGCAAGCACGCCAGGGAGCAATCAGCCCCAGCATTTT
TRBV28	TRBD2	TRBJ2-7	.	CASRSGSVPYEQYF	TGTGCCAGCAGGAGCGGGAGTGTTCCCTACGAGCAGTACTTC
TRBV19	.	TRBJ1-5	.	CASSLTKGNQPQHF	TGTGCCAGTAGCCTTACTAAGGGCAATCAGCCCCAGCATTTT
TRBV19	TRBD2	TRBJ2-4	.	CASRERTSGRMGYIQYF	TGTGCCAGTAGAGAGAGGACTAGCGGGAGGATGGGGTACATTCAGTACTTC
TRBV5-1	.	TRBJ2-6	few	CASSSSTNSGANVLTF	TGCGCCAGCAGCTCCTCGACAAACTCTGGGGCCAACGTCCTGACTTTC
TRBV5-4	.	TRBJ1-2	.	CASSLDLGSYGYTF	TGTGCCAGCAGCCTAGATCTTGGGTCGTATGGCTACACCTTC
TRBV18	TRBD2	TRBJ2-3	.	CASSDLGGLAATDTQYF	TGTGCCAGCTCCGACCTCGGGGGACTAGCAGCCACAGATACGCAGTATTTT
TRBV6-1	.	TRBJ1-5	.	CASSDYTGIGQPQHF	TGTGCCAGCAGCGACTATACAGGGATAGGTCAGCCCCAGCATTTT
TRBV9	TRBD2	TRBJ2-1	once	CASSVGLAGVSSEQFF	TGTGCCAGCAGCGTAGGACTAGCGGGGGTCTCCAGTGAGCAGTTCTTC
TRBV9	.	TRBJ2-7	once	CASSVGSIAYEQYF	TGTGCCAGCAGCGTAGGTAGCATAGCCTACGAGCAGTACTTC
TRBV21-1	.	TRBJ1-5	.	CASSPNQPQHF	TGTGCCAGCAGTCCTAATCAGCCCCAGCATTTT
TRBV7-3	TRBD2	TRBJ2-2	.	CASSPGLALSTGELFF	TGTGCCAGCAGCCCCGGACTAGCTCTGTCAACGGGGGAGCTGTTTTTT
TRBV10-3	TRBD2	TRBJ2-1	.	CAISERVGLADNEQFF	TGTGCCATCAGTGAAAGGGTAGGACTAGCGGATAATGAGCAGTTCTTC
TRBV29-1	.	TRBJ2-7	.	CSVAGASVYEQYF	TGCAGCGTCGCGGGGGCTAGCGTCTACGAGCAGTACTTC
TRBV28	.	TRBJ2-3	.	CASMRASTDTQYF	TGTGCCAGCATGAGGGCCAGCACAGATACGCAGTATTTT
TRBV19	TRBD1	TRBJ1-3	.	CASSTTGASGNTIYF	TGTGCCAGTAGTACGACAGGGGCCTCTGGAAACACCATATATTTT
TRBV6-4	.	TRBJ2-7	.	CASSEAPGAHEQYF	TGTGCCAGCAGTGAAGCGCCGGGAGCACACGAGCAGTACTTC
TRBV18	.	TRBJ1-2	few	CASSPGQTLNYGYTF	TGTGCCAGCTCACCCGGACAGACCCTCAACTATGGCTACACCTTC
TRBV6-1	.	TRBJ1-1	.	CASREGSLTEAFF	TGTGCCAGCAGGGAGGGATCCTTGACTGAAGCTTTCTTT
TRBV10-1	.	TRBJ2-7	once	CATLSLAYEQYF	TGCGCCACCCTTAGCTTGGCATACGAGCAGTACTTC
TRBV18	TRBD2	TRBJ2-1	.	CASSPLQGGSDEQFF	TGTGCCAGCTCACCTCTGCAGGGCGGGAGCGATGAGCAGTTCTTC
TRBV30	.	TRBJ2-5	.	CAWSKELQETQYF	TGTGCCTGGAGTAAAGAACTGCAAGAGACCCAGTACTTC
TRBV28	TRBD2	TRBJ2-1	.	CASSPGTSEYNEQFF	TGTGCCAGCAGTCCCGGGACTAGCGAATACAATGAGCAGTTCTTC
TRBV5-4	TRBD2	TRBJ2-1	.	CASRIRLAGDEQFF	TGTGCCAGCAGGATCCGACTAGCGGGGGATGAGCAGTTCTTC
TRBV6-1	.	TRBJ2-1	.	CASSSQFVSYNEQFF	TGTGCCAGCAGTAGTCAGTTTGTCTCCTACAATGAGCAGTTCTTC
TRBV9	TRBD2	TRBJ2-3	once	CASSVGAGATQYF	TGTGCCAGCAGCGTAGGAGCGGGAGCGACGCAGTATTTT
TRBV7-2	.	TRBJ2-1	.	CASSPGTPYNEQFF	TGTGCCAGCAGCCCCGGGACTCCCTACAATGAGCAGTTCTTC
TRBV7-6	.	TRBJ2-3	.	CASSSGLTVTQYF	TGTGCCAGCAGTTCCGGATTGACAGTTACGCAGTATTTT
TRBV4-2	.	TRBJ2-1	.	CASSPGRGDYEQFF	TGTGCCAGCAGCCCAGGTCGGGGAGACTATGAGCAGTTCTTC
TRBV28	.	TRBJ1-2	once	CATEGSDGYTF	TGTGCCACCGAAGGTAGCGATGGCTACACCTTC